This T cell receptor beta chain was identified during a study of blood T cell repertoires in COVID-19 (dated by TCRdb to the early 2020s). At the level of the whole study: Collaborator samples came from the United States, Italy and Spain and covered acute and convalescent phases of COVID-19. The repertoires were released in a freely available public database meant as a resource for research on the immune response to SARS-CoV-2. The sample metadata nearly always contained a de-identified subject ID, COVID-19 status, age in years and sex. Subjects who had been exposed to COVID-19, were actively infected with it, or had recovered from it provided the deeply sampled blood TCRbeta repertoires that made up the dataset. The samples were drawn from two sources: the first 160 participants of the ongoing ImmuneRACE study, and 1,000 to 1,500 subjects contributed by 6 global collaborators. The material from the prospective study consisted of cDNA or gDNA derived from T cells, B-cell-depleted T cells, or PBMCs. HLA class I and class II types, where available, came from metadata supplied by the sample provider rather than from assay-based typing.

CDR1 and CDR2 (SEHNR, FQNEAQ) derive from the germline V gene (reference sequence). V and J lose 8 bases and 0 bases, and a span of 6 bases separates them. The CDR3 runs 12 residues from the cysteine to the phenylalanine. The kept DNA is CDR3 alone, 36 bases in frame from the first base. The table lists this clone with a few counts. Its antigen is unknown. Base-call qualities are not available, and no considerably larger clone is one nucleotide away. On the study overall, not on this receptor specifically: The quantity of clinical and demographic metadata differed by source and by participant and was supplied without curation.

One collaborating source in Seattle enrolled patients during active infection and followed them longitudinally through the course of disease. Collaborating institutions collected whole blood in K2EDTA tubes following their own protocols. For TCRbeta analysis, collaborators shipped samples in one of three forms: frozen whole blood, isolated PBMCs, or DNA extracted from either of those sample types. TCRbeta CDR3 regions were amplified from genomic DNA using the immunoSEQ Assay, a bias-controlled multiplex PCR. From the authors' description of their analysis: Within the assay, amplification of reference gene primers was used to estimate how many nucleated cells each sample contained. To quantify the absolute abundance of each unique TCRbeta CDR3 rearrangement, sequence reads were collapsed and filtered. Productive Simpson clonality was computed per sample as the square root of Simpson's diversity index over productive rearrangements. TCRdb re-hosts the immuneACCESS table, in-frame sequences only. Its copies lack some clones; in the studies checked, an unresolved V gene accounts for under half of them, and the cause for the rest is not known. V and J calls and clone size are as listed in that table; D and trimming were resolved from the DNA. In this sample the table shows roughly 410,000 clones, 70% to 90% of which occur a single time. Jointly, the top ten make up around 1.5% of the sample.

Here the chain combines TRBV7-9 and TRBJ2-3, with the D gene call left open. This sequence was found in a woman aged 40 to 50 with COVID-19, enrolled during active disease. The source material was peripheral blood. The CDR3 reads as follows: CASHKSTDTQYF. The DNA sequence is TGTGCCAGCCACAAAAGCACAGATACGCAGTATTTT.